One sample yielded the 26 T cell receptor beta chains listed below, sequenced in a study of cytomegalovirus exposure and HLA in healthy donors. The PCR ran on 60 Vbeta and 13 Jbeta primers. Profiled with immunoSEQ multiplex PCR; TCRdb holds only in-frame clones, not every one. The top ten hold approximately 6.2% of the sample, which has around 150,000 clones, roughly 85% seen once. Sequenced sample: PBMCs. These receptors all come from a man aged 35-49 years in good health and CMV-seropositive.

The V gene is TRBV18, the J gene TRBJ2-5; tentatively, D is TRBD2 (6 bases). V was shortened by 3 bases and J by 2 bases, with 7 bases between the two germline ends. Germline V gene lookup returns CDR1 KGHSH and CDR2 LQKENI. The CDR3 extends over 13 amino acids. CDR3 sequence (DNA): TGTGCCAGCTCACCGGCGGGGCAAGAGACCCAGTACTTC. Residues: CASSPAGQETQYF.

V is TRBV25-1 and J is TRBJ2-1; TRBD1 matches at 9 bases. This CDR3 contains 13 residues. In germline, CDR1 is MGHDK, CDR2 SYGVNS. The V segment lost 10 bases and the J segment 9 bases; nucleotides outside the gene matches: 10. CDR3 nucleotide sequence: TGTGCCACCACCCGGGACAGGGTAGGTGAGCAGTTCTTC. This translates into CATTRDRVGEQFF.

The rearrangement uses TRBV11-2 and TRBJ1-5, with unresolved D. Trimming removed 1 base from V and 5 bases from J, with 6 bases in between. The CDR3 runs to 13 residues. Germline V gene sequence: CDR1 SGHAT, CDR2 FQNNGV. The CDR3 sequence is CASSLGLDQPQHF. CDR3 coding DNA: TGTGCCAGCAGCTTAGGTTTAGATCAGCCCCAGCATTTT.

The gene calls are TRBV28 and TRBJ1-5, with D unresolved. Trimming left V 4 bases short and J 3 bases short, with 7 bases between. Germline V lookup: CDR1 MDHEN, CDR2 SYDVKM. The CDR3 spans 13 residues. The CDR3 loop reads CASSSSFNQPQHF. The CDR3 region has the DNA TGTGCCAGCAGTTCCAGTTTCAATCAGCCCCAGCATTTT.

V is TRBV6-1 and J is TRBJ2-1, with D possibly being TRBD2 (7 bases). This CDR3 has 15 amino acids. CDR1 and CDR2 from the germline V gene are MNHNS and SASEGT. Trimming took off 8 bases at V and 7 bases at J, with 21 bases between the two ends. CDR3 sequence: CASWNGGRGKNEQFF. The DNA for the CDR3 is TGTGCCAGCTGGAACGGGGGGCGCGGGAAAAATGAGCAGTTCTTC.

This clone came up a few times. This chain connects TRBV6-1 to TRBJ1-2, with a possible D match to TRBD1 (5 bases). V shed 1 base and J shed 6 bases, with 12 bases lying between them. This CDR3 has 14 residues. Per the germline V gene, CDR1 is MNHNS and CDR2 is SASEGT. CDR3 amino acids: CASSEVWQGNGYTF. The CDR3, as DNA: TGTGCCAGCAGTGAAGTCTGGCAGGGAAATGGCTACACCTTC.

The V call is TRBV6-1, the J call TRBJ1-2; 7 bases match TRBD1. The CDR3 is made up of 14 amino acids. The germline V gene has CDR1 MNHNS and CDR2 SASEGT. V dropped 7 bases and J dropped 4; count of bases not matched to a gene: 9. This CDR3 is CASMMTGRGYGYTF. CDR3 sequence (DNA): TGTGCCAGCATGATGACAGGGAGAGGCTATGGCTACACCTTC.

V and J are TRBV4-2 and TRBJ2-7; D is possibly TRBD2 (6 bases). CDR1 is LGHNA and CDR2 is YNFKEQ in the germline V gene. This CDR3 has 15 amino acids. Between the trimmed V and J ends, which lost 0 bases and 1 base, there was a span of 10 bases. In nucleotides, the CDR3 is TGTGCCAGCAGCCAAGATGTAGGAGGGTCCTACGAGCAGTACTTC. It translates to CASSQDVGGSYEQYF.

V is TRBV28 and J is TRBJ1-6; weak D call: TRBD1 (6 bases). This CDR3 is 18 amino acids long. Trimming left V 5 bases short and J 0 bases short, with 17 bases between. The germline V gene has CDR1 MDHEN and CDR2 SYDVKM. The CDR3 nucleotides are TGTGCCAGCAGTCCCGACAGGAAAGCCGCCTCCTATAATTCACCCCTCCACTTT. It translates to CASSPDRKAASYNSPLHF.

The V and J genes are TRBV5-1 and TRBJ2-4; no reliable D call. V was pared by 0 bases and J by 1 base, with 8 bases between. The germline gives CDR1 SGHRS, CDR2 YFSETQ. The CDR3 runs 15 residues. The CDR3, as DNA: TGCGCCAGCAGCTTGGATCAGGTTGCCAAAAACATTCAGTACTTC. It specifies CASSLDQVAKNIQYF.

The CDR3: CASRVAGVHSQPQHF. CDR3 DNA sequence: TGTGCCAGCAGAGTAGCAGGGGTCCATAGTCAGCCCCAGCATTTT. J is TRBJ1-5 and V is TRBV27, with D possibly matching TRBD1 (6 bases). Germline CDR1 and CDR2: MNHEY and SMNVEV (reference sequence). CDR3 length equals 15 residues. The V end was cut by 6 bases, the J end by 6 bases, with 18 bases between.

The CDR3 DNA is TGCGCCAGCAGCTTAGCCCCCGGGGGGAACGAGCAGTACTTC. The encoded protein is CASSLAPGGNEQYF. The chain is built from TRBV5-1 and TRBJ2-7, with 7 positions matching TRBD2. This CDR3 contains 14 residues. CDR1 and CDR2 from the germline V gene are SGHRS and YFSETQ. The J segment lost 5 bases and the V segment lost 2 bases, leaving 7 bases of the junction unmatched.

The CDR3 loop reads CASSLLSFYEQYF. For the CDR3, the DNA is TGTGCCAGCAGTTTACTAAGCTTCTACGAGCAGTACTTC. The V gene is TRBV28, the J gene TRBJ2-7, with D hard to call. CDR3 length equals 13 residues. Trimming pared 2 bases from V and 3 bases from J, leaving 8 bases between. Germline V CDR1 and CDR2: MDHEN, SYDVKM.

The chain carries TRBV5-6 and TRBJ2-5; 8 bases line up with TRBD2. The V gene end was trimmed by 0 bases and the J gene end by 5 bases; junction bases not matched to a gene: 6. The CDR3 runs 15 residues. The V gene's germline CDR1 is SGHDT and CDR2 YYEEEE. This CDR3 reads CASSLDLAGGETQYF. The DNA of the CDR3 is TGTGCCAGCAGCTTGGATCTAGCGGGTGGGGAGACCCAGTACTTC. The full variable domain, its missing parts supplied by reference TRBV5-6 and TRBJ2-5, is DAGVTQSPTHLIKTRGQQVTLRCSPKSGHDTVSWYQQALGQGPQFIFQYYEEEERQRGNFPDRFSGHQFPNYSSELNVNALLLGDSALYLCASSLDLAGGETQYFGPGTRLLVL.

The rearrangement joins TRBV5-1 to TRBJ2-3, with a weak D call TRBD2 (6 bases). The CDR3 sequence is 14 residues long. Germline values: CDR1 SGHRS, CDR2 YFSETQ. V dropped 0 bases and J dropped 5 bases, with 10 bases sitting between them. The CDR3 is CASSLEGSGDTQYF. The CDR3 DNA is TGCGCCAGCAGCTTGGAGGGTAGCGGAGATACGCAGTATTTT.

Notes on this clone: It is unclear where the CDR3 begins or ends on the DNA, so no DNA is shown, and the CDR3 is as TCRdb lists it. The V and J genes are TRBV28 and TRBJ2-3; the table gives TRBD2 as D, unverified against the DNA. A total of 16 residues make up the CDR3, ends included. CDR1 MDHEN and CDR2 SYDVKM come from the germline V gene. CDR3 in amino acids: CASSLGTGILTDTQYF.

This clone was seen only a few times. V usage is TRBV10-2 and J usage is TRBJ2-7, with 9 bases that match TRBD2. Germline V gives CDR1 WSHSY, CDR2 SAAADI. Unmatched junction bases numbered 7, after V lost 4 bases and J lost 6 bases. The CDR3 is made up of 14 amino acids. The CDR3 sequence: CASSVKTSGSEQYF. The CDR3 region has the DNA TGCGCCAGCAGTGTAAAGACTAGCGGTAGCGAGCAGTACTTC.

CDR3 nucleotides: TGTGCCAGCAGTTCCGTACAGGGTCTTCTTGGCTACACCTTC. Translation: CASSSVQGLLGYTF. The chain couples TRBV28 to TRBJ1-2, with a possible D match to TRBD1 (6 bases). From germline, CDR1 is MDHEN and CDR2 SYDVKM. The CDR3 has 14 amino acids. Trimming shortened V by 4 bases and J by 7 bases, and 16 bases separated the two germline ends.

The gene calls are TRBV16 and TRBJ2-1, with 13 positions matching TRBD2. After removal of 0 bases from V and 6 bases from J, the junction contained 5 bases not matched to a gene. The CDR3 is made up of 17 amino acids. Germline CDR1 reads KGHSY; CDR2 reads FQNENV. The CDR3 reads CASSQSYWTSGSNEQFF. The CDR3 DNA reads TGTGCCAGCAGCCAATCGTATTGGACTAGCGGGAGCAATGAGCAGTTCTTC.

The chain is built from TRBV30 and TRBJ1-1, with 12 bases lining up with TRBD1. The CDR3 contains 16 residues. Losses at the gene ends were 5 bases for V and 6 bases for J; bases not matched to a gene: 13. CDR1 is GTSNPN and CDR2 is SVGIG in the germline V gene (reference sequence). The CDR3 sequence is CAWAPIGTGGRAEAFF. The CDR3 bases are TGTGCCTGGGCGCCGATCGGGACAGGGGGCCGCGCTGAAGCTTTCTTT.

The chain is built from TRBV5-5 and TRBJ1-1, with D uncertain. Trimming took 4 bases from V and 5 from J, leaving 15 bases between them. Germline V gene data show CDR1 as SGHKS and CDR2 as YYEKEE (reference sequence). The CDR3 is made up of 14 amino acids. CDR3 sequence: CASSPFPGGTEAFF. The CDR3 region has the DNA TGTGCCAGCAGCCCCTTCCCGGGAGGGACTGAAGCTTTCTTT.

The CDR3 sequence is CASSIQTSGRQQEFF. Written as DNA, the CDR3 is TGTGCCAGTAGTATCCAGACTAGCGGGAGACAACAGGAGTTCTTC. The J gene is TRBJ2-1, the V gene TRBV19; TRBD2 aligns across 12 bases. CDR1 LNHDA and CDR2 SQIVND come from the germline V gene (reference sequence). The CDR3 is made up of 15 amino acids. The J segment lost 14 bases and the V segment lost 3 bases, leaving 11 bases of the junction unmatched. Filled out from reference TRBV19 and TRBJ2-1, the complete variable domain reads DGGITQSPKYLFRKEGQNVTLSCEQNLNHDAMYWYRQDPGQGLRLIYYSQIVNDFQKGDIAEGYSVSREKKESFPLTVTSAQKNPTAFYLCASSIQTSGRQQEFFGPGTRLTVL.

The chain employs TRBV19 and TRBJ1-4; no clear D. Germline assignment: CDR1 LNHDA and CDR2 SQIVND (reference sequence). V was clipped by 0 bases and J by 7 bases, with 12 bases between them. The CDR3 spans 15 residues. The CDR3 loop is CASSIDGGLSEKLFF. The CDR3 DNA follows: TGTGCCAGTAGTATAGATGGAGGGCTCAGTGAAAAACTGTTTTTT. The full variable domain, its missing parts supplied by reference TRBV19 and TRBJ1-4, is DGGITQSPKYLFRKEGQNVTLSCEQNLNHDAMYWYRQDPGQGLRLIYYSQIVNDFQKGDIAEGYSVSREKKESFPLTVTSAQKNPTAFYLCASSIDGGLSEKLFFGSGTQLSVL.

The chain links TRBV5-6 to TRBJ1-5; 9 nucleotides match TRBD1. The CDR3 totals 13 residues. Germline-derived CDR1 and CDR2 are SGHDT and YYEEEE. V shed 4 bases, J shed 9 bases, and the junction held 5 bases outside the gene matches. CDR3 region: CASSPDRGAPQHF. The CDR3, as DNA: TGTGCCAGCAGCCCGGACAGGGGAGCGCCCCAGCATTTT.

The chain uses TRBV2 and TRBJ1-5, with a weak D call TRBD1 (5 bases). Trimming left V 4 bases short and J 5 bases short, with 12 bases between. CDR3 length: 14 amino acids. CDR1 SNHLY and CDR2 FYNNEI come from the germline V gene. CDR3 sequence: CASSGATAYQPQHF. In DNA, the CDR3 is TGTGCCAGCAGTGGGGCGACAGCCTATCAGCCCCAGCATTTT.

The chain joins TRBV5-1 to TRBJ2-2; 10 positions agree with TRBD1. In germline, CDR1 is SGHRS, CDR2 YFSETQ. The CDR3 runs 16 residues. The V gene end was trimmed by 2 bases and the J gene end by 0 bases; junction bases not matched to a gene: 1. This chain's CDR3 is CASSLGQGANTGELFF. The CDR3 bases are TGCGCCAGCAGCTTAGGACAGGGGGCGAACACCGGGGAGCTGTTTTTT.